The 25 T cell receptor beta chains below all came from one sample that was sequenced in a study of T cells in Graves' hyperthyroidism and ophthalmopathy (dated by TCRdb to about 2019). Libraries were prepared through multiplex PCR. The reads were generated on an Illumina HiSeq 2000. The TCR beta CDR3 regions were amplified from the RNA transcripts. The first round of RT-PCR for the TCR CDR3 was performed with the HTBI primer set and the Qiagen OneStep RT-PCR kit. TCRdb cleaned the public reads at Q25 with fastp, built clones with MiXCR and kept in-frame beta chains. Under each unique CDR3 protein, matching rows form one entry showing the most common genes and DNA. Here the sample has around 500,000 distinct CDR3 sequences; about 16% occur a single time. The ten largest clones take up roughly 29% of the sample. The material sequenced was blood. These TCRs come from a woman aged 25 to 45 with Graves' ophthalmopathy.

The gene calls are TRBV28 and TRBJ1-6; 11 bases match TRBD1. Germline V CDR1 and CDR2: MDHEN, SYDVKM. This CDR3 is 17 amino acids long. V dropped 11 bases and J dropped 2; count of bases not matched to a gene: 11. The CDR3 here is CAGGGQGASAYNSPLHF. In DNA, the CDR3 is TGTGCCGGCGGAGGACAGGGGGCGTCGGCCTATAATTCACCCCTCCACTTT.

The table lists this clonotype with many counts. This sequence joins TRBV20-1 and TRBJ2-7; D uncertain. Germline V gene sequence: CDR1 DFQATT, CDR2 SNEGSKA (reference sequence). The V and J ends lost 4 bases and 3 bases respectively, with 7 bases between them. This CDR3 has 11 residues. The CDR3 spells CSAISNYEQYF. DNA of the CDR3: TGCAGTGCTATTTCCAACTACGAGCAGTACTTC.

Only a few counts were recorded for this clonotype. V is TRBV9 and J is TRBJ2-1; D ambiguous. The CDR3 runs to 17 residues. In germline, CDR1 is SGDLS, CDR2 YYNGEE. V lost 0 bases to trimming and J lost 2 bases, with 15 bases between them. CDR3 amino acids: CASSVVERPRPYNEQFF. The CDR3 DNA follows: TGTGCCAGCAGCGTAGTGGAACGACCGCGACCCTACAATGAGCAGTTCTTC.

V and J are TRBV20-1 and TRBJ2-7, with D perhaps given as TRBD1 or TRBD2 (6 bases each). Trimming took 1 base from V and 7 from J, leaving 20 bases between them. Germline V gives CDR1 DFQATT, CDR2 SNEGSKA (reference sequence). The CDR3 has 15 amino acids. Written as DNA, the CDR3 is TGCAGTGCTAGAGCCAAGTTAGCGGAGGGGGGAGAGCAGTACTTC. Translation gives CSARAKLAEGGEQYF.

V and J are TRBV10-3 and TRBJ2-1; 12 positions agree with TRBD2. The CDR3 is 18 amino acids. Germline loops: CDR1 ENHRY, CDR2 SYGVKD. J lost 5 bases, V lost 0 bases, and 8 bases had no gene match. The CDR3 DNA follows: TGTGCCATCAGTGAGTCGGGCGGGACTAGCGGGTGGGACAATGAGCAGTTCTTC. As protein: CAISESGGTSGWDNEQFF.

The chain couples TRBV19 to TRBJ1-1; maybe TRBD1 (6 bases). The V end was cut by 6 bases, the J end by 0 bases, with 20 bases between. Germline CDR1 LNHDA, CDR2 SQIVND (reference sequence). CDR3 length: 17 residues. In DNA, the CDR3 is TGTGCCAGTAGAGAGAATCCGGTACAGGGTATGAACACTGAAGCTTTCTTT. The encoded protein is CASRENPVQGMNTEAFF.

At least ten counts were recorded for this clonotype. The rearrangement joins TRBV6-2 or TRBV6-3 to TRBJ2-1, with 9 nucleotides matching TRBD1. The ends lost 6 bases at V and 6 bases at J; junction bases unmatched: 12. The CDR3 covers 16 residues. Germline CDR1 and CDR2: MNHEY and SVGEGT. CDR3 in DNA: TGTGCCAGCAGCCATGCGACAGGGGGTAGAGGCAATGAGCAGTTCTTC. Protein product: CASSHATGGRGNEQFF.

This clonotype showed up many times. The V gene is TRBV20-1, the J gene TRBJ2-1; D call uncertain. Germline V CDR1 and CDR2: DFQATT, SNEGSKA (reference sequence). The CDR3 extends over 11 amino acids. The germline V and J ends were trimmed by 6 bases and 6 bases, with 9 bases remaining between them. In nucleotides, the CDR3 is TGCAGTGCCGGACGGTCCAATGAGCAGTTCTTC. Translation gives CSAGRSNEQFF.

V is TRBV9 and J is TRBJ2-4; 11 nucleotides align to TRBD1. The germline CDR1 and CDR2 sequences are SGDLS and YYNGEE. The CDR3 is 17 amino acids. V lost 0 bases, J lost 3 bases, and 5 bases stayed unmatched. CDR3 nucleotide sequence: TGTGCCAGCAGCGTAGACGCGGGACAGGGGGTCAAAAACATTCAGTACTTC. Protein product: CASSVDAGQGVKNIQYF. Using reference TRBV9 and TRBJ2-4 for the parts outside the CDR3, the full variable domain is DSGVTQTPKHLITATGQRVTLRCSPRSGDLSVYWYQQSLDQGLQFLIQYYNGEERAKGNILERFSAQQFPDLHSELNLSSLELGDSALYFCASSVDAGQGVKNIQYFGAGTRLSVL.

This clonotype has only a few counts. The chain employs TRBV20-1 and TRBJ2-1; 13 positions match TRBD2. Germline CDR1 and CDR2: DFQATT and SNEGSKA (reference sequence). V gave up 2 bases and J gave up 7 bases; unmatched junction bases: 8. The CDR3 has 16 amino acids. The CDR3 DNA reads TGCAGTGCTAGACGGCCAACTAGCGGGAGGGAAAATGAGCAGTTCTTC. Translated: CSARRPTSGRENEQFF.

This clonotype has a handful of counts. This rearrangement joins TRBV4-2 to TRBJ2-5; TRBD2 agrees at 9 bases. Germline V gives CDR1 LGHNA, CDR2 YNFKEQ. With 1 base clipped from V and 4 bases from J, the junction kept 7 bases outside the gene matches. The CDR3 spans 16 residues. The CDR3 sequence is CASSQASGRPGETQYF. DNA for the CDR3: TGTGCCAGCAGCCAAGCCAGCGGGAGGCCGGGAGAGACCCAGTACTTC.

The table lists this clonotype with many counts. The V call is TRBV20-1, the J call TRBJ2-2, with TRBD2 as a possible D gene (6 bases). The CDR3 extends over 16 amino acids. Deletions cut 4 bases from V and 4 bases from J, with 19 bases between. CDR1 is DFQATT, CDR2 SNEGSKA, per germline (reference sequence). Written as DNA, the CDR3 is TGCAGTGCTACCGACGGGACGGGGGAAACCACCGGGGAGCTGTTTTTT. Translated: CSATDGTGETTGELFF.

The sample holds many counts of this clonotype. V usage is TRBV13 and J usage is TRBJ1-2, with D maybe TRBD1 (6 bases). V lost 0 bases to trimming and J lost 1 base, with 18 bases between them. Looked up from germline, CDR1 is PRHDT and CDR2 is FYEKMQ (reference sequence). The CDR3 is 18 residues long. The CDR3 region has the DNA TGTGCCAGCAGCTTAGGAGGGTTCGTCGGGGGCGGTAACTATGGCTACACCTTC. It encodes CASSLGGFVGGGNYGYTF.

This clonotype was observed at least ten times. For the CDR3, the DNA is TGCACCCCGGGGCTAGCGGCCTACAATGAGCAGTTCTTC. This sequence encodes CTPGLAAYNEQFF. The V and J genes are TRBV20-1 and TRBJ2-1; 7 bases line up with TRBD2. The CDR3 runs 13 residues. Germline CDR1 DFQATT, CDR2 SNEGSKA (reference sequence).

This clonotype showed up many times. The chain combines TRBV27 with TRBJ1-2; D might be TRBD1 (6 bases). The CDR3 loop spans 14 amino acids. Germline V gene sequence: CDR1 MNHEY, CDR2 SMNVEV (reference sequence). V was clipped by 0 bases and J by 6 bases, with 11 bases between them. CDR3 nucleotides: TGTGCCAGCAGTTTATCCAGGGGAGGGGATGGCTACACCTTC. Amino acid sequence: CASSLSRGGDGYTF.

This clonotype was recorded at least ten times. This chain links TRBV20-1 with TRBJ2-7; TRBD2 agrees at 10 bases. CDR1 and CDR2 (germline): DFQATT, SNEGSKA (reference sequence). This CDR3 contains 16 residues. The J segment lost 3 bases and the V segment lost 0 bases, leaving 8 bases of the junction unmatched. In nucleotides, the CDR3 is TGCAGTGCTAGAGATCCAAGCGGGAGGGTAGACTACGAGCAGTACTTC. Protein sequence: CSARDPSGRVDYEQYF.

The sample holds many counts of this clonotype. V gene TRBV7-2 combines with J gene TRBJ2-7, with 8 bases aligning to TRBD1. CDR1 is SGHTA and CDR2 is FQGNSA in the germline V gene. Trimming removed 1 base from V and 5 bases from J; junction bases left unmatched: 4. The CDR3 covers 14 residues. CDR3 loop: CASSLGGQVHEQYF. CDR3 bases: TGTGCCAGCAGCTTAGGGGGACAGGTCCACGAGCAGTACTTC. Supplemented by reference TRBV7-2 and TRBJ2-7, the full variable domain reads GAGVSQSPSNKVTEKGKDVELRCDPISGHTALYWYRQSLGQGLEFLIYFQGNSAPDKSGLPSDRFSAERTGGSVSTLTIQRTQQEDSAVYLCASSLGGQVHEQYFGPGTRLTVT.

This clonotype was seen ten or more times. CDR3 loop: CASSELGIGPDTQYF. In DNA form, the CDR3 reads TGTGCCAGCAGTGAACTAGGGATTGGGCCAGATACGCAGTATTTT. The chain has TRBV2 and TRBJ2-3; D is unresolved. This CDR3 spans 15 amino acids. From germline, CDR1 is SNHLY and CDR2 FYNNEI. Trimming stripped 2 bases from V and 4 bases from J, with 13 bases between.

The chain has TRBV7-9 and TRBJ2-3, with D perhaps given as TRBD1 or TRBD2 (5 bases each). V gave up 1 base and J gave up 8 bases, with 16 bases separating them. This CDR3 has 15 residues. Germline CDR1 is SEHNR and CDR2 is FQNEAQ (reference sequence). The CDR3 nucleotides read TGTGCCAGCAGCTTAGTAGGAGCCGGGGCGGGTACGCAGTATTTT. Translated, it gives CASSLVGAGAGTQYF.

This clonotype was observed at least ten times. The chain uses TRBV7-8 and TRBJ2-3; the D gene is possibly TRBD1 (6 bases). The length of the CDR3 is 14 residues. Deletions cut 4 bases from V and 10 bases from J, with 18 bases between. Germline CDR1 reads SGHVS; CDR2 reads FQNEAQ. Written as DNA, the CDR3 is TGTGCCAGCAGCTCCACAGGGCCCGGTTCTGCGCAGTATTTT. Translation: CASSSTGPGSAQYF.

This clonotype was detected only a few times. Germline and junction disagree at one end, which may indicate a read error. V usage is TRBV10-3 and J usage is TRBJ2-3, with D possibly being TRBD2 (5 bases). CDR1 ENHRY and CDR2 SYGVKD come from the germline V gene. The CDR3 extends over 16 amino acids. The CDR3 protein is CAISDLVESSTDTRYF. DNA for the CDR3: TGTGCCATCAGTGACCTTGTCGAATCTAGCACAGATACGCGGTATTTT.

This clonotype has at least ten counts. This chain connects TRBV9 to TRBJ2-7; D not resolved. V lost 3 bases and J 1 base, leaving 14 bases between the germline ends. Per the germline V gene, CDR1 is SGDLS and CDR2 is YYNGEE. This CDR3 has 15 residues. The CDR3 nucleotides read TGTGCCAGCAGCGAGGAACCGTCCAGGTCCTACGAGCAGTACTTC. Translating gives CASSEEPSRSYEQYF. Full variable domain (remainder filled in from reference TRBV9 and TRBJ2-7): DSGVTQTPKHLITATGQRVTLRCSPRSGDLSVYWYQQSLDQGLQFLIQYYNGEERAKGNILERFSAQQFPDLHSELNLSSLELGDSALYFCASSEEPSRSYEQYFGPGTRLTVT.

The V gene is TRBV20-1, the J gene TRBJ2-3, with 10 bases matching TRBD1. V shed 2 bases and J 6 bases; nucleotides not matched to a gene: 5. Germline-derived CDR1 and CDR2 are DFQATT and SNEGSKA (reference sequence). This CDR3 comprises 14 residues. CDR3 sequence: CSARLTGGSDTQYF. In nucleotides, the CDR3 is TGCAGTGCTAGATTGACAGGGGGCTCTGATACGCAGTATTTT.

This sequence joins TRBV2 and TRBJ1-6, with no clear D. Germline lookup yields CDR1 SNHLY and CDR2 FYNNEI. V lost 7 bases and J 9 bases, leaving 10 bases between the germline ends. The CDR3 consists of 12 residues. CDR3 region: CASNLVGSPLHF. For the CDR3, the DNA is TGTGCCAGCAATCTAGTAGGTTCACCCCTCCACTTT.

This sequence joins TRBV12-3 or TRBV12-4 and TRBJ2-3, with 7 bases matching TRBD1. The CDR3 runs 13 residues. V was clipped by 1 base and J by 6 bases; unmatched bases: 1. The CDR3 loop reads CASSLDRGDTQYF. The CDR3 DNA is TGTGCCAGCAGTTTAGACAGGGGTGATACGCAGTATTTT.